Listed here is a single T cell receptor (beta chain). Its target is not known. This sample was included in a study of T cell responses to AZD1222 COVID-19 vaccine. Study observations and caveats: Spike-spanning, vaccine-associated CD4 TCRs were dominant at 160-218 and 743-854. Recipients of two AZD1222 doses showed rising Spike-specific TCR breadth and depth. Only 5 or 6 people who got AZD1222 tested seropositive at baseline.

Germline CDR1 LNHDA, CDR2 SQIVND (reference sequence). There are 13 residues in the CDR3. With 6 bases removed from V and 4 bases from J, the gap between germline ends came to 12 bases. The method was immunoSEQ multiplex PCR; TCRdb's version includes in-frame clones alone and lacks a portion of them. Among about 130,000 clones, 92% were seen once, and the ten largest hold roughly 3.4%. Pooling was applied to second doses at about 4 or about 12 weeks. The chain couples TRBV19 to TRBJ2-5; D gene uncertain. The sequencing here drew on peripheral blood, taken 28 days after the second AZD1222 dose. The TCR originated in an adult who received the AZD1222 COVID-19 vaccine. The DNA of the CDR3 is TGTGCCAGTAGCAAAACATCCGCAGAGACCCAGTACTTC. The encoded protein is CASSKTSAETQYF.